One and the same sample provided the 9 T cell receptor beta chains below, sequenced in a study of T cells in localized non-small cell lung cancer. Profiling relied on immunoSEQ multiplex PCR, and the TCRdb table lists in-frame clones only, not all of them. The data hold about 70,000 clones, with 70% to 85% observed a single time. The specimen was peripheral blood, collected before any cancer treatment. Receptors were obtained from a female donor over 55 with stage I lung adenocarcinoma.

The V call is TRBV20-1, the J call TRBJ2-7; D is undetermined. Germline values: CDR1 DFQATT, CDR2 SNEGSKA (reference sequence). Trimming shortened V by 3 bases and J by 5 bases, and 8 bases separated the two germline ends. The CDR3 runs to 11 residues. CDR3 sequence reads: CSASVHNEQYF. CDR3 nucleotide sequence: TGCAGTGCTAGCGTACATAACGAGCAGTACTTC.

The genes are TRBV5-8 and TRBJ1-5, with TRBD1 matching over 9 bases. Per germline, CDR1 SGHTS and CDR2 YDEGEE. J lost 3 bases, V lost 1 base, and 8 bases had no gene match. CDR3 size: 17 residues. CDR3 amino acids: CASSLMYGTGHNQPQHF. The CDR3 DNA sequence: TGTGCCAGCAGCTTGATGTACGGGACAGGGCACAATCAGCCCCAGCATTTT.

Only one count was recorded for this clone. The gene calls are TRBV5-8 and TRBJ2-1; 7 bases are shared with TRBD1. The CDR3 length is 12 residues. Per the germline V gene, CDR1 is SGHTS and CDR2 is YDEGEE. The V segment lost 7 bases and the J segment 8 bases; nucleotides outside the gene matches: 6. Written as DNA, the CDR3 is TGTGCCAGCTTAAGGGGGCAATATGAGCAGTTCTTC. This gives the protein CASLRGQYEQFF.

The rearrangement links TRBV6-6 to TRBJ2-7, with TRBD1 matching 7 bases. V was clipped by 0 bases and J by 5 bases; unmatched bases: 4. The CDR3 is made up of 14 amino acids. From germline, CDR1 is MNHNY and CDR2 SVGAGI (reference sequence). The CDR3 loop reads CASSYSYTGDEQYF. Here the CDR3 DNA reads TGTGCCAGCAGTTACTCTTATACAGGGGACGAGCAGTACTTC.

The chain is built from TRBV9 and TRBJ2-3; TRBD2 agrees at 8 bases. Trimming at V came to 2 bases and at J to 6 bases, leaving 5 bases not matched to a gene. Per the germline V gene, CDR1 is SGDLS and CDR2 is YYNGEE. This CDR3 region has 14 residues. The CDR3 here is CASSVGTSGDTQYF. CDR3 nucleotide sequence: TGTGCCAGCAGCGTCGGGACTAGTGGGGATACGCAGTATTTT. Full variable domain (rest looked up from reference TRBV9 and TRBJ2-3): DSGVTQTPKHLITATGQRVTLRCSPRSGDLSVYWYQQSLDQGLQFLIQYYNGEERAKGNILERFSAQQFPDLHSELNLSSLELGDSALYFCASSVGTSGDTQYFGPGTRLTVL.

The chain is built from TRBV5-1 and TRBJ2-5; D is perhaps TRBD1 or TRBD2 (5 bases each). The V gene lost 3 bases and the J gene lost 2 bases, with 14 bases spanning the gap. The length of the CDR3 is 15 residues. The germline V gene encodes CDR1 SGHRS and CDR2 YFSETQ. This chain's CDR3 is CASSSGATIQETQYF. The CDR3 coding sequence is TGCGCCAGCAGCTCCGGGGCTACAATACAAGAGACCCAGTACTTC. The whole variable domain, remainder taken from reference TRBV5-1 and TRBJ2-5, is KAGVTQTPRYLIKTRGQQVTLSCSPISGHRSVSWYQQTPGQGLQFLFEYFSETQRNKGNFPGRFSGRQFSNSRSEMNVSTLELGDSALYLCASSSGATIQETQYFGPGTRLLVL.

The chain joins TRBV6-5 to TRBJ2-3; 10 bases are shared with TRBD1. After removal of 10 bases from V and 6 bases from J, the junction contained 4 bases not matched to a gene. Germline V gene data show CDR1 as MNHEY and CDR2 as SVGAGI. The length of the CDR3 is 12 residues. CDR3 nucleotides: TGTGCCACAGGACAGGGGGTCGATACGCAGTATTTT. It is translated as CATGQGVDTQYF.

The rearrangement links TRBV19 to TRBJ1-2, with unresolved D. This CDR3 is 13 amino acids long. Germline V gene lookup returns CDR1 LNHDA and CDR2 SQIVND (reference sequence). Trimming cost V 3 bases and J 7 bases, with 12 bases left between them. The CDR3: CASSIFPPVGYTF. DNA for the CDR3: TGTGCCAGTAGTATCTTCCCTCCGGTTGGCTACACCTTC. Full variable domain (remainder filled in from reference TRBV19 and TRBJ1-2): DGGITQSPKYLFRKEGQNVTLSCEQNLNHDAMYWYRQDPGQGLRLIYYSQIVNDFQKGDIAEGYSVSREKKESFPLTVTSAQKNPTAFYLCASSIFPPVGYTFGSGTRLTVV.

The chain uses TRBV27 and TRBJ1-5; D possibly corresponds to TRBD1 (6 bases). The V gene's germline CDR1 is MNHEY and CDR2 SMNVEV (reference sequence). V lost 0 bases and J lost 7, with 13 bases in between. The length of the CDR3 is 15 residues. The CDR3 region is CASSLSSGQGQPQHF. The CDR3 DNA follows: TGTGCCAGCAGTTTATCGTCTGGGCAGGGGCAGCCCCAGCATTTT.